This TCR beta chain was profiled in a study of blood T cells in healthy people across ages. Through a sample-barcoded 5' primer and a J-beta primer mix, a second PCR was run for roughly 6 to 11 cycles. The authors tagged each cDNA molecule using a template-switch adaptor with 12 random nucleotides. TCRdb called the 5' RACE reads again in MiXCR, with one record for every CDR3 protein. The sample holds 1.5 million to 2 million distinct CDR3 sequences; about 30% are singletons and the top ten take around 7.7%. The study, taken as a whole, reports: Age advanced and TCR beta diversity per million T cells fell, roughly linearly. Strong correlation was found linking TCR beta diversity to naive T cell percentage.

Researchers isolated at least 6 million PBMCs per sample. The CDR3 is made up of 15 amino acids. Germline V gene lookup returns CDR1 SGDLS and CDR2 YYNGEE. V gave up 0 bases and J gave up 1 base, with 8 bases separating them. Remarks on this clonotype: Its antigen is not identified.

The V and J genes are TRBV9 and TRBJ1-3; D is unresolved. This clonotype originated in a woman in her 30s in good health. Source material: blood. CDR3 in DNA: TGTGCCAGCAGCGTAGGAGGTTTTTCTGGAAACACCATATATTTT. It is translated as CASSVGGFSGNTIYF.